This T cell receptor (beta chain) emerged from a study of T cell repertoires in cytomegalovirus infection. The V gene's germline CDR1 is MNHNY and CDR2 SVGAGI (reference sequence). This CDR3 region has 12 residues. The V end lost 11 bases, the J end lost 3 bases, and 11 bases lay between the germline ends. One entry per CDR3 protein, called by TCRdb with MiXCR from the reads. The table shows around 740,000 distinct CDR3 sequences, with 35% occurring only once. The sample consisted of PBMCs. The receptor's source is a human donor in good health (CMV status not recorded). Some clones in this sample may be carry-over from other donors' samples. This chain connects TRBV6-6 to TRBJ1-5; a possible D gene is TRBD1 (6 bases). The CDR3 protein is CASGQLNQPQHF. DNA of the CDR3: TGTGCCTCCGGACAGCTCAATCAGCCCCAGCATTTT.